This is a list of T cell receptor beta chains from one sample in a study of radiotherapy plus CTLA-4 blockade in lung cancer. Data came from immunoSEQ multiplex PCR; TCRdb stores just in-frame clones and leaves some out. The sample lists tens of thousands of clones; 72% were seen once. The sequences come from peripheral blood, collected from a patient treated with radiotherapy plus ipilimumab. These receptors were collected from a human donor with non-small cell lung cancer who had stable disease on radiotherapy plus ipilimumab. Each CDR3 is given with its conserved first and last residue. Each record gives: CDR3 DNA, CDR3 protein, J gene, D gene, V gene, clone size. A D gene is named only where the DNA matches it firmly. Size values are once, few and many counts, or a class for expanded clones, and some rows have none.

DNA: TGTGCCAGCAGCCAAGCAGGGGTAACTGAAGCTTTCTTT; CDR3: CASSQAGVTEAFF; J: TRBJ1-1; D: NA; V: TRBV4-2; size: few
DNA: TGTGCCAGCAGTACCCCGGGACTTCTCGAGCAGTACTTC; CDR3: CASSTPGLLEQYF; J: TRBJ2-7; D: NA; V: TRBV6-5; size: NA
DNA: TGTGCCAGCAGCCGTAGTCTCAGGACAGGGGATGGCTACACCTTC; CDR3: CASSRSLRTGDGYTF; J: TRBJ1-2; D: TRBD1; V: TRBV5-6; size: NA
DNA: TGTGCCAGCTTTGAAGGGGGGCATAGCTATGGCTACACCTTC; CDR3: CASFEGGHSYGYTF; J: TRBJ1-2; D: NA; V: TRBV2; size: NA
DNA: TGTGCCAGCAGCAAAACCGGGACTAGCGGGGGACTACAAAACACCGGGGAGCTGTTTTTT; CDR3: CASSKTGTSGGLQNTGELFF; J: TRBJ2-2; D: NA; V: TRBV21-1; size: few
DNA: TGTGCCAGCAGCTTCGACAGGACTTCGGCCGGCTACACCTTC; CDR3: CASSFDRTSAGYTF; J: TRBJ1-2; D: NA; V: TRBV5-6; size: NA
DNA: TGTGCTAGTGGGACGCAGGGACAGGGTGACACTGAAGCTTTCTTT; CDR3: CASGTQGQGDTEAFF; J: TRBJ1-1; D: TRBD1; V: TRBV12-5; size: NA
DNA: TGTGCCAGTAACCCGGGACAAGGGTACAATGAGCAGTTCTTC; CDR3: CASNPGQGYNEQFF; J: TRBJ2-1; D: NA; V: TRBV19; size: NA
DNA: TGTGCCAGCAGGGAAATGGGACTGTCGAATGAAAAACTGTTTTTT; CDR3: CASREMGLSNEKLFF; J: TRBJ1-4; D: NA; V: TRBV2; size: NA
DNA: TGCAGCGGACAAGCGGGGGGGCCCGACACCGGGGAGCTGTTTTTT; CDR3: CSGQAGGPDTGELFF; J: TRBJ2-2; D: TRBD2; V: TRBV29-1; size: NA
DNA: TGTGCCAGCAGCCGGCTAGCGGGGAACACAGATACGCAGTATTTC; CDR3: CASSRLAGNTDTQYF; J: TRBJ2-3; D: TRBD2; V: TRBV6-5; size: NA
DNA: TGTGCCAGCAGTGAAGAGCGGGGGTCCTACGAGCAGTACTTC; CDR3: CASSEERGSYEQYF; J: TRBJ2-7; D: TRBD2; V: TRBV2; size: NA
DNA: TGCAGCGTTGAACCCGAGGGGGTAGCTAACTATGGCTACACCTTC; CDR3: CSVEPEGVANYGYTF; J: TRBJ1-2; D: NA; V: TRBV29-1; size: NA